These 18 T cell receptor beta chains originate from one sample sequenced in a study of blood T cell repertoires in COVID-19. TCRdb keeps only in-frame clones here, not all; method: immunoSEQ multiplex PCR. The table has some 200,000 clones, about four fifths seen once. Sequencing input: PBMCs or T cells enriched from blood (not recorded which). Receptors were obtained from a man aged 40-55 years who had recovered from COVID-19.

This clone was seen a single time. In DNA form, the CDR3 reads TGTGCCACCAGCAGAGGAGCGGGCCTCCATCAGCCCCAGCATTTT. This translates into CATSRGAGLHQPQHF. The rearrangement links TRBV15 to TRBJ1-5; D is unresolved. V was trimmed by 1 base and J by 5 bases, leaving 12 bases between them. The CDR3 runs 15 residues. Germline CDR1 LNHNV, CDR2 YYDKDF (reference sequence).

The V and J genes are TRBV4-3 and TRBJ1-5; 7 positions match TRBD1. This CDR3 has 16 residues. CDR1 LGHNA and CDR2 YSLEER come from the germline V gene. Trimming cost V 1 base and J 6 bases; bases outside gene matches: 9. CDR3 region: CASSQVLVTGRQPQHF. The CDR3, as DNA: TGCGCCAGCAGCCAAGTCCTGGTGACAGGGCGTCAGCCCCAGCATTTT.

V usage is TRBV28 and J usage is TRBJ2-3; 9 nucleotides align to TRBD2. The CDR3 runs to 16 residues. The germline CDR1 and CDR2 sequences are MDHEN and SYDVKM. With 4 bases clipped from V and 0 bases from J, the junction kept 5 bases outside the gene matches. The CDR3, as DNA: TGTGCCAGCAGTTCTCTAGCGGGGAGAAGCACAGATACGCAGTATTTT. Its translation is CASSSLAGRSTDTQYF.

This chain uses TRBV9 with TRBJ2-7; TRBD1 matches at 7 bases. The germline V gene encodes CDR1 SGDLS and CDR2 YYNGEE. Trimming at V came to 3 bases and at J to 1 base, leaving 4 bases not matched to a gene. CDR3 size: 14 residues. CDR3 in DNA: TGTGCCAGCAGCGGTCGGGACAGTTCCTACGAGCAGTACTTC. It yields the protein CASSGRDSSYEQYF. The full variable domain, with the rest looked up from reference TRBV9 and TRBJ2-7, is DSGVTQTPKHLITATGQRVTLRCSPRSGDLSVYWYQQSLDQGLQFLIQYYNGEERAKGNILERFSAQQFPDLHSELNLSSLELGDSALYFCASSGRDSSYEQYFGPGTRLTVT.

The J gene is TRBJ2-3, the V gene TRBV10-1, with D possibly being TRBD2 (6 bases). Trimming took off 5 bases at V and 11 bases at J, with 11 bases between the two ends. CDR3 length: 11 residues. Per the germline V gene, CDR1 is WNHNN and CDR2 is SYGVQD (reference sequence). The DNA of the CDR3 is TGCGCCAGCAGTCGACTAGGAGTGCAGTATTTT. The encoded protein is CASSRLGVQYF.

This clone came up a few times. The rearrangement links TRBV27 to TRBJ1-2; 7 bases match TRBD1. The length of the CDR3 is 14 residues. Looked up from germline, CDR1 is MNHEY and CDR2 is SMNVEV (reference sequence). The V segment lost 5 bases and the J segment 2 bases; nucleotides outside the gene matches: 5. The CDR3 loop is CASSQQGTNYGYTF. DNA for the CDR3: TGTGCCAGCAGTCAACAGGGGACCAACTATGGCTACACCTTC.

V gene TRBV4-3 combines with J gene TRBJ2-7; 14 nucleotides match TRBD2. The V gene's germline CDR1 is LGHNA and CDR2 YSLEER. V was clipped by 4 bases and J by 2 bases; unmatched bases: 7. The CDR3 extends over 17 amino acids. For the CDR3, the DNA is TGCGCCAGCAGCCGGGGACTAGCGGGAGTCCAAGCCTACGAGCAGTACTTC. Amino acids: CASSRGLAGVQAYEQYF.

In nucleotides, the CDR3 is TGCGCCAGCAGCTTAGGGACAGGGGGTTCGGAGACCCAGTACTTC. Its protein is CASSLGTGGSETQYF. The chain is built from TRBV5-1 and TRBJ2-5, with 11 bases fitting TRBD1. Trimming cost V 2 bases and J 5 bases; bases outside gene matches: 5. The germline V gene has CDR1 SGHRS and CDR2 YFSETQ. The CDR3 totals 15 residues.

This sequence joins TRBV6-4 and TRBJ2-3; 7 bases fit TRBD2. The CDR3 length is 14 residues. The V gene end was trimmed by 2 bases and the J gene end by 2 bases; junction bases not matched to a gene: 1. CDR1 is MRHNA and CDR2 is SNTAGT in the germline V gene. DNA for the CDR3: TGTGCCAGCAGTGACGGGAGGGCCACAGATACGCAGTATTTT. Translated, it gives CASSDGRATDTQYF.

This chain links TRBV7-2 with TRBJ2-3, with 10 bases that match TRBD2. CDR3 length: 18 residues. The junction had 11 bases not matched to a gene; V was cut back by 5 bases and J by 0 bases. Germline lookup yields CDR1 SGHTA and CDR2 FQGNSA. CDR3 residues: CASSRPAAGGQSTDTQYF. The CDR3 region has the DNA TGTGCCAGCAGCCGCCCCGCAGCGGGAGGGCAAAGCACAGATACGCAGTATTTT.

The chain has TRBV7-3 and TRBJ2-1, with D possibly matching TRBD2 (6 bases). Germline CDR1 and CDR2: SGHTA and FQGTGA. The V end lost 5 bases, the J end lost 2 bases, and 16 bases lay between the germline ends. This CDR3 region has 16 residues. The CDR3 DNA reads as TGTGCCAGCAGCCAAGCCGGGACTGGTACCTACAATGAGCAGTTCTTC. As protein: CASSQAGTGTYNEQFF. The whole variable domain, filled in from reference TRBV7-3 and TRBJ2-1, reads GAGVSQTPSNKVTEKGKYVELRCDPISGHTALYWYRQSLGQGPEFLIYFQGTGAADDSGLPNDRFFAVRPEGSVSTLKIQRTERGDSAVYLCASSQAGTGTYNEQFFGPGTRLTVL.

J is TRBJ1-4 and V is TRBV7-2; TRBD1 might be the D (6 bases). Germline V gene data show CDR1 as SGHTA and CDR2 as FQGNSA. The CDR3 loop spans 15 amino acids. Trimming pared 5 bases from V and 7 bases from J, leaving 17 bases between. CDR3 amino acids: CASSKNQGTGEKLFF. The CDR3 nucleotides read TGTGCCAGCAGCAAGAACCAGGGGACGGGTGAAAAACTGTTTTTT.

This clone was seen more than once but under ten times. This chain links TRBV27 with TRBJ1-6; tentatively, D is TRBD1 (6 bases). CDR3 length: 17 residues. Trimming stripped 5 bases from V and 3 bases from J, with 17 bases between. Germline V gene lookup returns CDR1 MNHEY and CDR2 SMNVEV (reference sequence). CDR3 in DNA: TGTGCCAGCAGTCCCCTAGCGGGGGCGGACTATAATTCACCCCTCCACTTT. Translated: CASSPLAGADYNSPLHF.

This clone was seen only once. The rearrangement uses TRBV24-1 and TRBJ2-5, with 9 bases matching TRBD2. With 4 bases clipped from V and 6 bases from J, the junction kept 11 bases outside the gene matches. There are 16 residues in the CDR3. Germline V gene sequence: CDR1 KGHDR, CDR2 SFDVKD. The chain's CDR3 is CATSDPGASGMQTQYF. DNA for the CDR3: TGTGCCACCAGTGACCCGGGGGCTAGCGGGATGCAGACCCAGTACTTC.

CDR3 sequence (DNA): TGTGCCACCAGTGATCGGGGAGAACAACCGGGCACCGGGGAGCTGTTTTTT. It is translated as CATSDRGEQPGTGELFF. The chain uses TRBV24-1 and TRBJ2-2; tentative D call: TRBD2 (5 bases). Germline CDR1 and CDR2: KGHDR and SFDVKD. The V gene lost 3 bases and the J gene lost 4 bases, with 17 bases spanning the gap. The CDR3 spans 17 residues.

This chain uses TRBV18 with TRBJ1-5; possible D gene TRBD1, 5 bases. Trimming shortened V by 3 bases and J by 8 bases, and 11 bases separated the two germline ends. In germline, CDR1 is KGHSH, CDR2 LQKENI. This CDR3 has 13 amino acids. Here the CDR3 reads CASSPSGPEPQHF. CDR3 coding DNA: TGTGCCAGCTCACCTTCAGGGCCGGAGCCCCAGCATTTT.

This sequence joins TRBV6-5 and TRBJ2-5; maybe TRBD2 (6 bases). Trimming pared 6 bases from V and 2 bases from J, leaving 10 bases between. CDR1 and CDR2 (germline): MNHEY, SVGAGI. The CDR3 consists of 13 residues. The CDR3 coding sequence is TGTGCCAGCAGCGCGGGGTTGCAAGAGACCCAGTACTTC. Its translation: CASSAGLQETQYF.

This chain connects TRBV6-6 to TRBJ2-2; 7 nucleotides align to TRBD1. Trimming took 2 bases from V and 0 from J; bases not matched to a gene: 3. The CDR3 is made up of 16 amino acids. CDR1 MNHNY and CDR2 SVGAGI come from the germline V gene (reference sequence). For the CDR3, the DNA is TGTGCCAGCAGTTACGGTGGGACAGCGAACACCGGGGAGCTGTTTTTT. It codes for CASSYGGTANTGELFF.